This is a list of T cell receptor beta chains from one sample in a study of regulatory T cells in long-lasting Graves disease. TCRdb analysed the multiplex PCR reads with MiXCR anew, one entry per CDR3 protein. The sample lists roughly 530,000 distinct CDR3 sequences; around 15% were seen once. Separately, the same data were catalogued under a study of T cells in Graves' hyperthyroidism and ophthalmopathy.

Source: peripheral blood mononuclear cells (PBMCs), taken at new diagnosis, from a patient treated with antithyroid drugs. The source of these receptors is a woman aged 35-60 years with Graves disease. CDR3s include the opening cysteine and the closing phenylalanine or tryptophan. D genes are given only for firm matches. Size values are once, few and many counts, or a class for expanded clones, and some rows have none.

V gene	D gene	clone size	J gene	CDR3 protein	CDR3 DNA
TRBV6-7	.	.	TRBJ2-7	CARLGGNVYEQYF	TGTGCCCGGCTGGGGGGTAATGTCTACGAGCAGTACTTC
TRBV19	TRBD1	.	TRBJ2-7	CASTGQRSYEQYF	TGTGCCAGTACGGGACAGCGCTCCTACGAGCAGTACTTC
TRBV29-1	TRBD1	few	TRBJ1-1	CSVDKGAQGTWAFF	TGCAGCGTTGATAAGGGGGCGCAGGGAACATGGGCTTTCTTT
TRBV20-1	TRBD2	many	TRBJ2-3	CSARVGTSATDTQYF	TGCAGTGCTAGAGTCGGGACTAGCGCCACAGATACGCAGTATTTT
TRBV5-1	.	many	TRBJ2-7	CASSEGPPTSYEQYF	TGCGCCAGCAGCGAGGGACCGCCGACTTCCTACGAGCAGTACTTC
TRBV20-1	.	.	TRBJ1-1	CSASGGEVRGTEAFF	TGCAGTGCTAGTGGGGGAGAGGTTAGGGGCACTGAAGCTTTCTTT
TRBV7-9	TRBD2	many	TRBJ2-5	CASSGLAETQYF	TGTGCCAGCAGTGGACTAGCAGAGACCCAGTACTTC
TRBV2	.	many	TRBJ1-5	CASRREDQPQHF	TGTGCCAGCAGGAGGGAGGATCAGCCCCAGCATTTT
TRBV2	.	.	TRBJ2-1	CASSDPGDNEQFF	TGTGCCAGCAGTGACCCTGGGGACAATGAGCAGTTCTTC
TRBV20-1	TRBD2	.	TRBJ2-1	CSAGTSGDYYNEQFF	TGCAGTGCGGGGACTAGCGGGGATTACTACAATGAGCAGTTCTTC
TRBV7-9	.	.	TRBJ1-1	CASSLLGEAFF	TGTGCCAGCAGCTTATTGGGGGAAGCTTTCTTT
TRBV27	.	few	TRBJ2-7	CASGRVRAYEQYF	TGTGCCAGCGGCCGCGTCCGAGCCTACGAGCAGTACTTC
TRBV7-2	.	few	TRBJ1-1	CASSPGGAGGTEAFF	TGTGCCAGCAGCCCCGGGGGGGCGGGGGGGACTGAAGCTTTCTTT
TRBV12-3/TRBV12-4	.	many	TRBJ1-1	CASTEYRDTEAFF	TGTGCCAGCACCGAATACAGGGACACTGAAGCTTTCTTT
TRBV5-6	.	.	TRBJ2-5	CASSARGAQETQYF	TGTGCCAGCAGCGCACGGGGGGCTCAAGAGACCCAGTACTTC
TRBV18	TRBD1	.	TRBJ1-3	CASSPRTGIEGNTIYF	TGTGCCAGCTCACCGAGGACAGGGATCGAAGGAAACACCATATATTTT
TRBV5-5	.	few	TRBJ1-2	CASSSNGDGYTF	TGTGCCAGCAGCTCTAACGGGGATGGCTACACCTTC
TRBV12-3/TRBV12-4	TRBD2	.	TRBJ2-2	CASSLNVPTSGIALGELFF	TGTGCCAGCAGCCTAAACGTCCCAACTAGCGGGATAGCACTCGGGGAGCTGTTTTTT
TRBV20-1	.	many	TRBJ1-1	CSAPRGGTEAFF	TGCAGTGCTCCCCGGGGGGGGACTGAAGCTTTCTTT
TRBV6-2/TRBV6-3	.	.	TRBJ2-5	CASSYSGGIGETQYF	TGTGCCAGCAGTTACTCGGGGGGTATAGGAGAGACCCAGTACTTC
TRBV12-3/TRBV12-4	.	many	TRBJ2-3	CASSSGWRAADTQYF	TGTGCCAGCAGTTCTGGGTGGAGGGCGGCAGATACGCAGTATTTT
TRBV11-1	.	few	TRBJ2-7	CASSLALARQYF	TGTGCCAGCAGCTTAGCGTTGGCCCGGCAGTACTTC
TRBV5-6	TRBD1	few	TRBJ2-3	CASSWGQSEDPQYF	TGTGCCAGCAGCTGGGGACAGTCCGAAGATCCGCAGTATTTT
TRBV27	TRBD2	few	TRBJ2-3	CASSWERGGLDTQYF	TGTGCCAGCAGTTGGGAGCGGGGGGGCCTGGATACGCAGTATTTT
TRBV6-1	TRBD1	many	TRBJ2-5	CASREQGSPETQYF	TGTGCCAGCAGGGAACAGGGGTCACCAGAGACCCAGTACTTC
TRBV6-2/TRBV6-3	.	few	TRBJ2-2	CASSYQQGHFPGELFF	TGTGCCAGCAGTTATCAACAGGGCCATTTCCCCGGGGAGCTGTTTTTT
TRBV4-1	.	.	TRBJ1-4	CASSQGTYPGATNEKLFF	TGCGCCAGCAGCCAAGGGACATACCCGGGGGCAACTAATGAAAAACTGTTTTTT
TRBV7-9	.	many	TRBJ1-1	CASSFNSQAFF	TGTGCCAGCAGCTTCAACAGCCAAGCTTTCTTT
TRBV19	.	few	TRBJ1-6	CANEQVPGSPLHF	TGTGCCAACGAACAGGTACCGGGTTCACCCCTCCACTTT
TRBV3-1	TRBD2	many	TRBJ2-3	CATQTSGSSDTQYF	TGTGCCACGCAGACTAGCGGCTCCTCAGATACGCAGTATTTT
TRBV12-3/TRBV12-4	.	many	TRBJ1-4	CASSFLSTGEKLFF	TGTGCCAGCAGTTTTCTGAGTACTGGGGAAAAACTGTTTTTT
TRBV11-2	TRBD1	many	TRBJ1-2	CASSPPGTGRIYGYTF	TGTGCCAGCAGCCCCCCCGGGACAGGAAGAATCTATGGCTACACCTTC
TRBV10-3	TRBD1	.	TRBJ2-7	CAISEGTGVLLGSYEQYF	TGTGCCATCAGTGAGGGCACAGGGGTACTCCTGGGCTCCTACGAGCAGTACTTC
TRBV12-3/TRBV12-4	TRBD1	many	TRBJ1-2	CASSFPGQGVYGYTF	TGTGCCAGCAGTTTCCCGGGACAGGGGGTTTATGGCTACACCTTC
TRBV12-3/TRBV12-4	.	once	TRBJ2-7	CASSFSGFSYERYF	TGTGCCAGCAGTTTTTCGGGGTTCTCCTACGAGCGGTACTTC
TRBV25-1	.	.	TRBJ1-6	CASSEIRPGENSPLHF	TGTGCCAGCAGTGAAATCAGGCCGGGCGAGAATTCACCCCTCCACTTT
TRBV11-2	TRBD1	many	TRBJ2-5	CASSFRQGGETQYF	TGTGCCAGCAGCTTCCGACAGGGGGGAGAGACCCAGTACTTC
TRBV12-3/TRBV12-4	.	few	TRBJ2-2	CASSWDGNTGELFF	TGTGCCAGCAGTTGGGATGGGAACACCGGGGAGCTGTTTTTT
TRBV20-1	.	.	TRBJ2-7	CSARTTIKGLWEQYF	TGCAGTGCTAGGACGACAATTAAGGGTTTATGGGAGCAGTACTTC